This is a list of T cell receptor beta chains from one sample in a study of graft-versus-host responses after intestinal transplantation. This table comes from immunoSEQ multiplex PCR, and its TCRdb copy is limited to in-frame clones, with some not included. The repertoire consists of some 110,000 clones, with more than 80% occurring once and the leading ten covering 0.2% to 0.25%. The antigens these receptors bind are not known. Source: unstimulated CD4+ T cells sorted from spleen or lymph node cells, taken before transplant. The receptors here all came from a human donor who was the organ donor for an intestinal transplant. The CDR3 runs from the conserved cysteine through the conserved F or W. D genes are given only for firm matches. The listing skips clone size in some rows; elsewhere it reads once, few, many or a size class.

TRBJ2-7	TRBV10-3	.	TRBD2	TGTGCCATCAAACAGGCTAGCGGAGAGTACGAGCAGTACTTC	CAIKQASGEYEQYF
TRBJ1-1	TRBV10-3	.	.	TGTGCCATCAGTGAGGTGGTGGGCACTGAAGCTTTCTTT	CAISEVVGTEAFF
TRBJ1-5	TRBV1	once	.	TGCACCAGCAGCCCGACTGCGTCATCTCGGCCCCAGCATTTT	CTSSPTASSRPQHF
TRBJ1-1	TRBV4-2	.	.	TGTGCCAGCAGCCAATCCCTCGGGAAGGTGGCTTTCTTT	CASSQSLGKVAFF
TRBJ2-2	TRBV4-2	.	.	TGTGCCAGCAGCCAAACCGGCTTGAACACCGGGGAGCTGTTTTTT	CASSQTGLNTGELFF
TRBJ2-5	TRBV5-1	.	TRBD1	TGCGCCAGCAGCTTGGGACAGGGAGAGTTAGAGACCCAGTACTTC	CASSLGQGELETQYF
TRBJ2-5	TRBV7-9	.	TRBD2	TGTGCCAGCAGCCCCACCATCTCTAGCGGCCAAGAGACCCAGTACTTC	CASSPTISSGQETQYF
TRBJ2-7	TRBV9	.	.	TGTGCCAGCAGCGTAACTGGATCACGGGGTAACTACGAGCAGTACTTC	CASSVTGSRGNYEQYF
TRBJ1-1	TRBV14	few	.	TGTGCCAGCAGCCGGACTGACCCCCCGAACACTGAAGCTTTCTTT	CASSRTDPPNTEAFF
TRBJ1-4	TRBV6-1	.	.	TGTGCCAGCAGTGAATTGTGGACCGGGGGAGAAAAACTGTTTTTT	CASSELWTGGEKLFF
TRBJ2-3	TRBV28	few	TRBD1	TGTGCCAGCAGTTTGGGGGACAGGGGGCCAGATACGCAGTATTTT	CASSLGDRGPDTQYF
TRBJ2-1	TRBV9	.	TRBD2	TGTGCCAGCAGCGGGCTAGCGGGAGCCTACAATGAGCAGTTCTTC	CASSGLAGAYNEQFF
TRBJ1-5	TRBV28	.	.	TGTGCCAGCAGTTACGGGGATCAGCCCCAGCATTTT	CASSYGDQPQHF
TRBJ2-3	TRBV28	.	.	TGTGCCAGCAGCTGGAGTCCGGTTAGCGTAACTAGCACAGATACGCAGTATTTT	CASSWSPVSVTSTDTQYF
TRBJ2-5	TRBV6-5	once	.	TGTGCCAGCAGCCGGGACTGGAAGGAGACCCAGTACTTC	CASSRDWKETQYF
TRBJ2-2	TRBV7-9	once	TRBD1	TGTGCCAGCAGCTGGCCGGGACAGGGACCCAACACCGGGGAGCTGTTTTTT	CASSWPGQGPNTGELFF
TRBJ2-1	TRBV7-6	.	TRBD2	TGTGCCAGCAGCTCTAGCGGGAGGGCCAAGGATGAGCAGTTCTTC	CASSSSGRAKDEQFF
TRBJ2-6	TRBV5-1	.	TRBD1	TGCGCCAGCAGCCGGCGAGACAGGGCTGGGGCCAACGTCCTGACTTTC	CASSRRDRAGANVLTF
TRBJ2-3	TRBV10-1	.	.	TGCGCCAGCTCGGACGGACGCACAGATACGCAGTATTTT	CASSDGRTDTQYF
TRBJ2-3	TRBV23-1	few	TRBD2	TGCGCCAGCAGCGCGGGGGACACAGATACGCAGTATTTT	CASSAGDTDTQYF
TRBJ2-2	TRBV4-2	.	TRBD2	TGTGCCAGCAGCCAAAGTCCCACTAGCGGCGCCGGGGAGCTGTTTTTT	CASSQSPTSGAGELFF
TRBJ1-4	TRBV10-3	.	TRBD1	TGTGCCATCAGTGAGTCCGGAGGGGACAGTGAAAAACTGTTTTTT	CAISESGGDSEKLFF